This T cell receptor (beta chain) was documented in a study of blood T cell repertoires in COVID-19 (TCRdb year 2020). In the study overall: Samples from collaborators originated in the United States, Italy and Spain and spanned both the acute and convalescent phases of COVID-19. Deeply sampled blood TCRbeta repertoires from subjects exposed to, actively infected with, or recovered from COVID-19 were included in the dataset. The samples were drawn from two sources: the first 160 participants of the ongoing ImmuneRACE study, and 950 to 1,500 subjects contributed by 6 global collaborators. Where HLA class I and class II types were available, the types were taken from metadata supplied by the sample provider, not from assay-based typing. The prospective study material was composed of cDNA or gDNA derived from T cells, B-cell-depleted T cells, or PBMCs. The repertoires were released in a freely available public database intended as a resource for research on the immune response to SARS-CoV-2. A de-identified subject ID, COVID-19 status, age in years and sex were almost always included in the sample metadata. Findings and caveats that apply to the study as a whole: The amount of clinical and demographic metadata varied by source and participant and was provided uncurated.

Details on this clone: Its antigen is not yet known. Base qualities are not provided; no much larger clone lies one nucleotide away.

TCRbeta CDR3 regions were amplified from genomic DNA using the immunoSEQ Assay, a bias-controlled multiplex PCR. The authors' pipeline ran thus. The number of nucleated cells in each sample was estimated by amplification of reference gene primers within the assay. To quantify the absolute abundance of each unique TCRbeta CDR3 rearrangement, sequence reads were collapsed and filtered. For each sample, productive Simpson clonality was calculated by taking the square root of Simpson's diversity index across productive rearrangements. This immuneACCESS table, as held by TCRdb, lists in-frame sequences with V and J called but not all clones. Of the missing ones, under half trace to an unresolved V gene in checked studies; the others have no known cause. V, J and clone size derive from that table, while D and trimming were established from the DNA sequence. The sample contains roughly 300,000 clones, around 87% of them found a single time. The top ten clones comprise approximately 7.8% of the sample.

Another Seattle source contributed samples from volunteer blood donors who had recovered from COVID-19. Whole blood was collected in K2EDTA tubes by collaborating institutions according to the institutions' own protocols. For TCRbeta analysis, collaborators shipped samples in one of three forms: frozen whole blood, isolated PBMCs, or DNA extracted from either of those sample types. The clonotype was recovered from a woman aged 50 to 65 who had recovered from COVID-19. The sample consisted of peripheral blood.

The CDR3 amino acid sequence is: CASSYSQGLAPRTQYF. The DNA is as follows: TGTGCCAGCAGTTACTCTCAGGGACTAGCGCCCAGGACCCAGTACTTC. The chain links TRBV6-5 with TRBJ2-5, with 10 junctional bases fitting TRBD2. The germline V gene encodes CDR1 MNHEY and CDR2 SVGAGI. Inclusive of the bounding cysteine and phenylalanine, the CDR3 is 16 residues long. The CDR3 DNA has 48 bases and is translated from base 1. Trimming accounts for 0 bases at V and 7 bases at J, while the number of junction bases matched to no gene is 8.